These 20 T cell receptor beta chains came from one sample sequenced in a study of response to subunit inactivated influenza vaccine. MiXCR, run by TCRdb on the RT-PCR reads, gives a single entry per CDR3 protein. The table has under 950,000 distinct CDR3 sequences, over 20% seen once. Specimen: PBMCs from blood, collected 5 days after vaccination. These receptors originate from a man between 45 and 60 years old who received an inactivated influenza vaccine.

This clonotype was seen only a few times. This sequence joins TRBV20-1 and TRBJ2-6; D gene uncertain. The CDR3 covers 16 residues. V lost 0 bases and J 0 bases, leaving 9 bases between the germline ends. Germline CDR1 and CDR2: DFQATT and SNEGSKA (reference sequence). This CDR3 reads CSARDGGSSGANVLTF. The CDR3 DNA reads as TGCAGTGCTAGAGATGGCGGAAGCTCTGGGGCCAACGTCCTGACTTTC.

The table lists this clonotype with many counts. The chain uses TRBV15 and TRBJ1-4; D is unresolved. Germline CDR1 LNHNV, CDR2 YYDKDF (reference sequence). The CDR3 is 16 residues long. Between the trimmed V and J ends, which lost 6 bases and 6 bases, there was a span of 20 bases. The CDR3 nucleotides are TGTGCCACCAGTCTTGGCCTGACAAGCCGGGATGAAAAACTGTTTTTT. This codes for CATSLGLTSRDEKLFF.

This clonotype was seen only a few times. This rearrangement joins TRBV11-2 to TRBJ2-5; 8 nucleotides match TRBD1. CDR3 length: 16 amino acids. Germline trimming cut 2 bases from V and 4 bases from J; bases unmatched to any gene: 9. Germline V gene lookup returns CDR1 SGHAT and CDR2 FQNNGV. The CDR3 nucleotides are TGTGCCAGCAGCTTATTCGGACAGGGTCGAGGAGAGACCCAGTACTTC. It specifies CASSLFGQGRGETQYF.

The rearrangement uses TRBV5-1 and TRBJ2-3, with D maybe TRBD1 (6 bases). Trimming pared 1 base from V and 0 bases from J, leaving 12 bases between. This CDR3 has 16 amino acids. Germline-derived CDR1 and CDR2 are SGHRS and YFSETQ. CDR3 amino acids: CASSLWAGESTDTQYF. CDR3 nucleotides: TGCGCCAGCAGCTTGTGGGCAGGGGAGAGCACAGATACGCAGTATTTT.

The rearrangement uses TRBV6-1 and TRBJ2-1; D perhaps matches TRBD2 (6 bases). Germline V gene data show CDR1 as MNHNS and CDR2 as SASEGT. Deletions cut 6 bases from V and 12 bases from J, with 18 bases between. This CDR3 spans 13 amino acids. The CDR3 region has the DNA TGTGCCAGCAGCCTGGGCGGGGCAACTCGGCAGTTCTTC. It codes for CASSLGGATRQFF.

The chain links TRBV20-1 to TRBJ2-7; 8 bases match TRBD1. V lost 6 bases to trimming and J lost 6 bases; unmatched junction nucleotides: 10. This CDR3 is built from 13 residues. Germline V gene sequence: CDR1 DFQATT, CDR2 SNEGSKA (reference sequence). CDR3 nucleotides: TGCAGTGCAAGACAGGGGCTTCCCCCCGAGCAGTACTTC. It specifies CSARQGLPPEQYF.

Only a few counts were recorded for this clonotype. The chain is built from TRBV20-1 and TRBJ2-1, with TRBD2 matching over 10 bases. Germline V gives CDR1 DFQATT, CDR2 SNEGSKA (reference sequence). CDR3 length equals 14 residues. V lost 2 bases, J lost 6 bases, and 4 bases stayed unmatched. CDR3 region: CSARSGLAVNEQFF. The CDR3 region has the DNA TGCAGTGCTAGAAGCGGACTAGCGGTCAATGAGCAGTTCTTC.

The V call is TRBV18, the J call TRBJ2-7; 10 bases map to TRBD2. The germline V gene encodes CDR1 KGHSH and CDR2 LQKENI. With 3 bases clipped from V and 3 bases from J, the junction kept 5 bases outside the gene matches. The CDR3 covers 15 residues. The CDR3 sequence is CASSPSLAGIYEQYF. The CDR3 DNA reads as TGTGCCAGCTCACCGTCACTAGCGGGAATCTACGAGCAGTACTTC.

The V call is TRBV28, the J call TRBJ1-2, with D perhaps matching TRBD1 (5 bases). Germline loops: CDR1 MDHEN, CDR2 SYDVKM. The CDR3 spans 14 residues. The germline V and J ends were trimmed by 0 bases and 2 bases, with 7 bases remaining between them. CDR3 residues: CASSLWTANYGYTF. The CDR3 coding sequence is TGTGCCAGCAGTTTATGGACAGCGAACTATGGCTACACCTTC.

This chain connects TRBV27 to TRBJ2-2; TRBD1 is a possible D gene (6 bases). The germline V gene has CDR1 MNHEY and CDR2 SMNVEV (reference sequence). V lost 6 bases and J lost 4, with 12 bases in between. The CDR3 runs 14 residues. The CDR3 spells CASSKDRSTGELFF. CDR3 nucleotides: TGTGCCAGCAGCAAGGACAGAAGCACCGGGGAGCTGTTTTTT.

The CDR3 region is CASSRTSYLTDTQYF. The CDR3 DNA follows: TGTGCCAGCAGCCGGACTAGCTACCTCACAGATACGCAGTATTTT. The chain joins TRBV3-1 to TRBJ2-3; TRBD2 matches at 8 bases. V lost 4 bases and J lost 2; bases outside the gene matches: 5. The CDR3 extends over 15 amino acids. Looked up from germline, CDR1 is LGHDT and CDR2 is YNNKEL (reference sequence).

The table lists this clonotype with a few counts. The junction departs from germline at one end; a sequencing error may be responsible. The chain recombines TRBV15 with TRBJ2-7; D not resolved. The CDR3 sequence is 13 residues long. Germline V gene lookup returns CDR1 LNHNV and CDR2 YYDKDF (reference sequence). Here the CDR3 reads CATSRDGTYEQYF. Written as DNA, the CDR3 is TGTGCCACCAGCCGAGATGGGACCTACGAGCAGTACTTC. The full variable domain, with the rest looked up from reference TRBV15 and TRBJ2-7, is DAMVIQNPRYQVTQFGKPVTLSCSQTLNHNVMYWYQQKSSQAPKLLFHYYDKDFNNEADTPDNFQSRRPNTSFCFLDIRSPGLGDTAMYLCATSRDGTYEQYFGPGTRLTVT.

The CDR3 DNA is TGTGCCAGCAAGCTTCGGGGGAGTGGGTACGAGCAGTACTTC. Its protein is CASKLRGSGYEQYF. V usage is TRBV6-2 or TRBV6-3 and J usage is TRBJ2-7; weak D call: TRBD2 (6 bases). The CDR3 has 14 amino acids. Per germline, CDR1 MNHEY and CDR2 SVGEGT. With 7 bases removed from V and 4 bases from J, the gap between germline ends came to 17 bases.

There are a few counts of this clonotype. The chain combines TRBV7-2 with TRBJ2-3, with unresolved D. There are 13 residues in the CDR3. Per the germline V gene, CDR1 is SGHTA and CDR2 is FQGNSA. The V end lost 3 bases, the J end lost 3 bases, and 7 bases lay between the germline ends. DNA of the CDR3: TGTGCCAGCAGCTTTAAGGTGACAGATACGCAGTATTTT. Protein: CASSFKVTDTQYF.

This clonotype was found a few times. The V and J genes are TRBV7-9 and TRBJ2-5; no clear D gene. This CDR3 is built from 13 residues. The germline CDR1 and CDR2 sequences are SEHNR and FQNEAQ (reference sequence). Between the trimmed V and J ends, which lost 1 base and 0 bases, there was a span of 3 bases. The CDR3 loop reads CASSLENQETQYF. CDR3 sequence (DNA): TGTGCCAGCAGCTTAGAAAACCAAGAGACCCAGTACTTC.

The sample holds many counts of this clonotype. The chain joins TRBV11-1 to TRBJ2-3, with 12 positions matching TRBD2. The V gene's germline CDR1 is SGHAT and CDR2 FQDESV (reference sequence). With 4 bases clipped from V and 6 bases from J, the junction kept 14 bases outside the gene matches. The CDR3 has 18 residues. CDR3: CASSYPPRLAGVRDTQYF. The CDR3 nucleotides are TGTGCCAGCAGCTACCCACCCAGACTAGCGGGAGTGAGGGATACGCAGTATTTT.

This chain joins TRBV12-3 or TRBV12-4 and TRBJ1-4, with D perhaps TRBD1 (5 bases). Trimming cost V 6 bases and J 2 bases, with 13 bases left between them. The CDR3 is 15 amino acids. Written as DNA, the CDR3 is TGTGCCAGCAGCAGGGATGGACTGACTAATGAAAAACTGTTTTTT. Its translation: CASSRDGLTNEKLFF.

The chain recombines TRBV10-3 with TRBJ1-5, with a possible D match to TRBD1 (5 bases). CDR3 size: 13 residues. Germline values: CDR1 ENHRY, CDR2 SYGVKD. V was pared by 7 bases and J by 4 bases, with 11 bases between. The CDR3 loop reads CAINSRENQPQHF. CDR3 in DNA: TGTGCCATCAATTCCAGGGAGAATCAGCCCCAGCATTTT.

The chain employs TRBV28 and TRBJ2-1; a weak D match, TRBD2 (5 bases). The ends were cut back, 4 bases at V and 1 base at J, with 11 bases in the middle. CDR3 length: 15 amino acids. In germline, CDR1 is MDHEN, CDR2 SYDVKM. CDR3: CASSSIRGSYNEQFF. The CDR3 DNA reads as TGTGCCAGCAGTTCGATCCGGGGATCCTACAATGAGCAGTTCTTC.

This clonotype was counted a few times. V usage is TRBV11-2 and J usage is TRBJ2-3, with no clear D. Deletions cut 7 bases from V and 0 bases from J, with 11 bases between. This CDR3 is 14 amino acids long. From germline, CDR1 is SGHAT and CDR2 FQNNGV. The CDR3 region is CASKIDGSTDTQYF. For the CDR3, the DNA is TGTGCCAGCAAGATTGATGGGAGCACAGATACGCAGTATTTT.